The sequence of this T cell receptor (beta chain) was determined in a study of shared clonotypes between healthy human individuals. Trimming shortened V by 0 bases and J by 1 base, and 13 bases separated the two germline ends. Germline V gene lookup returns CDR1 SEHNR and CDR2 FQNEAQ (reference sequence). This CDR3 is built from 16 residues. Data came from immunoSEQ multiplex PCR; TCRdb stores just in-frame clones and leaves some out. The data contain roughly 2,300,000 clones, roughly 90% of them seen just once; the ten biggest clones take up approximately 0.41%. The rearrangement joins TRBV7-9 to TRBJ2-7; maybe TRBD2 (5 bases). The receptor was derived from a man in his late teens or twenties in good health. Some clones in this sample may be carry-over from other donors' samples. Material for sequencing was naive CD4+ T cells from PBMCs. Subset defined: CD45RA+ positively selected. The CDR3: CASSLASGSPSYEQYF. The CDR3 coding sequence is TGTGCCAGCAGCTTAGCGAGCGGCAGCCCGTCCTACGAGCAGTACTTC.